Listed below are T cell receptor beta chains from one sample, sequenced in a study of control samples from healthy donors and cancer patients. Clones were sequenced by immunoSEQ multiplex PCR, and TCRdb holds only the in-frame ones, with some missing. Among some 150,000 clones, 93% were seen once, and the ten largest hold 2% to 2.5%. The sample was blood. The source is a man in his forties or fifties in good health. Each CDR3 is given with its conserved first and last residue. Each record gives: J gene, D gene, V gene, clone size, CDR3 protein, CDR3 DNA. D genes are given only for firm matches. Not all rows give a size; the values are once, few, many and, for expanded clones, a class.

>TRBJ2-7|TRBD1|TRBV11-1|NA
CASSLRDSLYEQYF
TGTGCCAGCAGCCTACGGGACAGTCTTTACGAGCAGTACTTC
>TRBJ1-5|NA|TRBV27|NA
CASSFMSRGRGSNQPQHF
TGTGCCAGCAGTTTTATGTCCAGGGGAAGGGGTAGCAATCAGCCCCAGCATTTT
>TRBJ1-5|TRBD1|TRBV7-9|NA
CASSPRGTGNQPQHF
TGTGCCAGCAGTCCGAGGGGGACAGGCAATCAGCCCCAGCATTTT
>TRBJ2-3|NA|TRBV25-1|NA
CASSESGGDTDTQYF
TGTGCCAGCAGTGAATCCGGCGGGGACACAGATACGCAGTATTTT
>TRBJ1-1|TRBD1|TRBV18|NA
CASSPQGGPNTEAFF
TGTGCCAGCTCACCCCAGGGGGGCCCGAACACTGAAGCTTTCTTT
>TRBJ2-3|NA|TRBV27|NA
CASTRTLEATDTQYF
TGTGCCAGCACCAGGACTCTTGAGGCCACAGATACGCAGTATTTT
>TRBJ1-2|NA|TRBV29-1|NA
CSVGRQATAASGYTF
TGCAGCGTTGGAAGACAGGCTACGGCTGCGAGTGGCTACACCTTC
>TRBJ2-1|TRBD1|TRBV27|NA
CASSLRPGQVIGNEQFF
TGTGCCAGCAGTTTAAGGCCCGGACAGGTCATCGGGAATGAGCAGTTCTTC
>TRBJ1-5|NA|TRBV12-2|NA
CASRLEGFWSNQPQHF
TGTGCAAGTCGCTTAGAGGGGTTCTGGAGCAATCAGCCCCAGCATTTT
>TRBJ2-2|NA|TRBV7-9|NA
CASSFTGITGELFF
TGTGCCAGCAGCTTTACAGGGATAACCGGGGAGCTGTTTTTT
>TRBJ1-5|NA|TRBV15|NA
CATSMVGADQPQHF
TGTGCCACCAGCATGGTTGGGGCTGATCAGCCCCAGCATTTT
>TRBJ2-4|TRBD1|TRBV28|once
CASSTQGASKNIQYF
TGTGCCAGCAGCACACAGGGGGCGTCAAAAAACATTCAGTACTTC
>TRBJ2-2|NA|TRBV5-8|NA
CASSLGQSNTGELFF
TGTGCCAGCAGCTTAGGGCAGTCGAACACCGGGGAGCTGTTTTTT
>TRBJ1-6|NA|TRBV4-1|NA
CASSQDGGSYNSPLHF
TGCGCCAGCAGCCAAGATGGGGGCTCCTATAATTCACCCCTCCACTTT
>TRBJ2-6|NA|TRBV10-3|NA
CAISESGGSGANVLTF
TGTGCCATCAGTGAGTCTGGGGGCTCTGGGGCCAACGTCCTGACTTTC
>TRBJ2-1|TRBD2|TRBV10-1|NA
CASSESRLAGALHEQFF
TGCGCCAGCAGTGAGTCGAGACTAGCGGGAGCTTTGCATGAGCAGTTCTTC
>TRBJ2-7|TRBD2|TRBV4-2|NA
CASSQDTGRYYEQYF
TGTGCCAGCAGCCAAGATACCGGGAGGTATTACGAGCAGTACTTC
>TRBJ1-6|NA|TRBV6-5|NA
CASSYSALSPLHF
TGTGCCAGCAGTTACTCGGCGCTCTCACCCCTCCACTTT
>TRBJ1-2|TRBD1|TRBV19|NA
CASSIGQGANYGYTF
TGTGCCAGTAGTATCGGACAGGGAGCTAACTATGGCTACACCTTC
>TRBJ2-6|NA|TRBV27|NA
CASKGRTSGANVLTF
TGTGCCAGCAAAGGCAGGACCTCTGGGGCCAACGTCCTGACTTTC
>TRBJ1-2|NA|TRBV5-6|NA
CASSFRDIVSGGYTF
TGTGCCAGCAGCTTTCGGGACATTGTATCTGGTGGCTACACCTTC
>TRBJ2-1|TRBD2|TRBV5-1|once
CASSLRGLAGGSGQFF
TGCGCCAGCAGCCTTCGAGGGCTAGCGGGAGGGTCGGGGCAGTTCTTC
>TRBJ2-7|NA|TRBV19|NA
CASRSGPYEQYF
TGTGCCAGTAGAAGCGGTCCCTACGAGCAGTACTTC
>TRBJ2-1|NA|TRBV5-1|NA
CASSLNGLYNEQFF
TGCGCCAGCAGCTTGAACGGGCTTTACAATGAGCAGTTCTTC
>TRBJ1-4|TRBD1|TRBV11-1|NA
CASSSGQGAKEKLFF
TGTGCCAGCAGCTCCGGACAGGGGGCAAAGGAAAAACTGTTTTTT
>TRBJ2-1|TRBD1|TRBV3-1/TRBV3-2|NA
CASSDRGREQFF
TGTGCCAGCAGCGACAGGGGGCGTGAGCAGTTCTTC
>TRBJ2-7|NA|TRBV6-6|NA
CASSYNPGAYEQYF
TGTGCCAGCAGTTACAATCCAGGGGCCTACGAGCAGTACTTC
>TRBJ2-3|NA|TRBV3-1/TRBV3-2|NA
CASSPFDTGGNTQYF
TGTGCCAGCAGCCCCTTCGACACAGGAGGAAATACGCAGTATTTT